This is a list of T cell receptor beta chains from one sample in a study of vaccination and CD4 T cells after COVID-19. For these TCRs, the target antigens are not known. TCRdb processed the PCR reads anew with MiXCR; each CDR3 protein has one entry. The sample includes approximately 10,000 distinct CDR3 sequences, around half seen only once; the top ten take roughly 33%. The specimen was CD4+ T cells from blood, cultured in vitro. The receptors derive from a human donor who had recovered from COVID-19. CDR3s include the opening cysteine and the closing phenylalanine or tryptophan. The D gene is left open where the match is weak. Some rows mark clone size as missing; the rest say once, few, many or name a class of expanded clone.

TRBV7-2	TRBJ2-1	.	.	TGTGCCAGCAGCTTAAACGGCGACTCCTACAATGAGCAGTTCTTC	CASSLNGDSYNEQFF
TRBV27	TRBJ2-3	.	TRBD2	TGTGCCAGCAGTCCCCCCTTTGCTAGCGGGCTCACAGATACGCAGTATTTT	CASSPPFASGLTDTQYF
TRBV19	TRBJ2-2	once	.	TGTGCCAGTAGTATCGGGCAGGGATATAACACCGGGGAGCTGTTTTTT	CASSIGQGYNTGELFF
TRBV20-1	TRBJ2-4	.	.	TGCAGTGCTAGAGCTCGCGGGGCGCACATTCAGTACTTC	CSARARGAHIQYF
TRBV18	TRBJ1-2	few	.	TGTGCCAGCTCACCCTTGGTGGGTGTAAACTATGGCTACACCTTC	CASSPLVGVNYGYTF
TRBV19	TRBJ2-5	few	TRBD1	TGTGCCAGTAGTGCTACAGGGGAGCAAGGGACCCAGTACTTC	CASSATGEQGTQYF
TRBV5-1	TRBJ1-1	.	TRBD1	TGCGCCAGCAGCCCATTCCGGGACAGGGGAGGGAACACTGAAGCTTTCTTT	CASSPFRDRGGNTEAFF
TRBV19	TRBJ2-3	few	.	TGTGCCAGTAGTATCACAGATACGCAGTATTTT	CASSITDTQYF
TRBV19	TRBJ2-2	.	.	TGTGCCACCAGGGGGGTCGCCTACACCGGGGAGCTGTTTTTT	CATRGVAYTGELFF
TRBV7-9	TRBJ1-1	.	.	TGTGCCAGCAGCTTACTTGCCCGGACGAACACTGAAGCTTTCTTT	CASSLLARTNTEAFF
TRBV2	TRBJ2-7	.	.	TGTGCCAGCAGTTACAGTATGACAGTACTAGAGCAGTACTTC	CASSYSMTVLEQYF
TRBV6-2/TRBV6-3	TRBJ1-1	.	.	TGTGCCAGCAGGAGGGGTGGCACTGAAGCTTTCTTT	CASRRGGTEAFF
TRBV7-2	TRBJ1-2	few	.	TGTGCCAGCAGCCAGACCAGGCATCTTAACTATGGCTACACCTTC	CASSQTRHLNYGYTF
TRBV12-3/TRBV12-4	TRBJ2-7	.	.	TGTGCCAGCAGTTTCGAACAGGGTTACGAGCAGTACTTC	CASSFEQGYEQYF
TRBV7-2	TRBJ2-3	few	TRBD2	TGTGCCAGCAGCGCCGGGACTAGCGGGAGGGCCGCGGGAGATACGCAGTATTTT	CASSAGTSGRAAGDTQYF
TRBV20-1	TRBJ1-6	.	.	TGCAGTGCTAGAGATCAAGTACTCCTGAGCAATTCACCCCTCCACTTT	CSARDQVLLSNSPLHF
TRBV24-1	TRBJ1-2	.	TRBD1	TGTGCCACCAGTGATCCTTCCGCCAGGGGGGTTTATGGCTACACCTTC	CATSDPSARGVYGYTF
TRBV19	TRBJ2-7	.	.	TGTGCCTGCAATGGAGAGAACTCCTACGAGCAGTACTTC	CACNGENSYEQYF
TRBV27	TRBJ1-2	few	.	TGTGCCAGCAGTTTGATATCGGGAGGAGGCTACACCTTC	CASSLISGGGYTF
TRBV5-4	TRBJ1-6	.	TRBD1	TGTGCCAGCAGCTCGACAGGGGGAGGCTCACCCCTCCACTTT	CASSSTGGGSPLHF
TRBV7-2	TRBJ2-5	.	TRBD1	TGTGCCAGCAGCTCGTCCGGGACAGGGTTCGGATGGGGTAGAGAGACCCAGTACTTC	CASSSSGTGFGWGRETQYF
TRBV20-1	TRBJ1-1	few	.	TGCAGTGCTAGTAGGGGGATGAACACTGAAGCTTTCTTT	CSASRGMNTEAFF
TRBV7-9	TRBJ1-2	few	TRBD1	TGTGCCAGCAGCCCTCCCTGGGCACGATCCACAGGGGACTATGGCTACACCTTC	CASSPPWARSTGDYGYTF
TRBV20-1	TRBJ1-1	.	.	TGCAGTGCTAGAGCCCCGACTGAAGCTTTCTTT	CSARAPTEAFF
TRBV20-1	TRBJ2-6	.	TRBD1	TGCAGTGCTAGAACAGGGGGATCTGGGGCCAACGTCCTGACTTTC	CSARTGGSGANVLTF
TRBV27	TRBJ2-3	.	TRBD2	TGTGCCAGCATCGGACTAGCGGGACGCACAGATACGCAGTATTTT	CASIGLAGRTDTQYF
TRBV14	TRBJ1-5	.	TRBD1	TGTGCCAGCAGCCTCCGACAGGGAAGAAGTCAGCCCCAGCATTTT	CASSLRQGRSQPQHF
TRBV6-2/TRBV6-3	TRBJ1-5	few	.	TGTGCCAGCAGTTACTCGAGCCAGGGGAATCAGCCCCAGCATTTT	CASSYSSQGNQPQHF
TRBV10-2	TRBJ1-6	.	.	TGCGCCAGCAGTGAGGGATGGGGTTCACCCCTCCACTTT	CASSEGWGSPLHF
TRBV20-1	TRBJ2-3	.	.	TGCAGTGCTCAGCGGCCTGGGACAGATACGCAGTATTTT	CSAQRPGTDTQYF
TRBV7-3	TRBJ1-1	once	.	TGTGCCAGCAGCTCAGGAGAATCTGAAGCTTTCTTT	CASSSGESEAFF
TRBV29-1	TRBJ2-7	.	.	TGCAGCGTTGAAGCCACTCAAAACGGGGAGCAGTACTTC	CSVEATQNGEQYF
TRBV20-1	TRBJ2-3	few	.	TGCAGTGCTAGAGACCCGGGACCCCCCACAGATACGCAGTATTTT	CSARDPGPPTDTQYF
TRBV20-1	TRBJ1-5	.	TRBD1	TGCAGTGCTAGGGCGGGGACAGCAAATCAGCCCCAGCATTTT	CSARAGTANQPQHF